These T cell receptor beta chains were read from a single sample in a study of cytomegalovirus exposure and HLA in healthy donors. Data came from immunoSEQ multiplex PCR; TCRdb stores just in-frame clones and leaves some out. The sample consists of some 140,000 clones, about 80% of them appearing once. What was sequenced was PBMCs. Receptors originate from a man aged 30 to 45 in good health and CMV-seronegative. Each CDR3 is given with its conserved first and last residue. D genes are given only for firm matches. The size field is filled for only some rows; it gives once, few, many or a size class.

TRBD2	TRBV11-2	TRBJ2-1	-	CASSLEAGGHNEQFF	TGTGCCAGCAGCTTAGAAGCGGGAGGGCACAATGAGCAGTTCTTC
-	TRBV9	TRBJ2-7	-	CASSVEDYGEQYF	TGTGCCAGCAGCGTAGAGGACTATGGGGAGCAGTACTTC
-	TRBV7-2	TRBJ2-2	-	CASSPAARAGGELFF	TGTGCCAGCAGCCCCGCAGCACGGGCGGGCGGGGAGCTGTTTTTT
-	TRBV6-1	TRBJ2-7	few	CASSQPLYEQYF	TGTGCCAGCAGTCAACCACTGTACGAGCAGTACTTC
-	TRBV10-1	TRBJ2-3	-	CASSDLRGTQYF	TGCGCCAGCAGTGACCTGCGTGGTACGCAGTATTTT
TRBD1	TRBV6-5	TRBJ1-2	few	CASRRDRGPIGGYTF	TGTGCCAGCAGGAGGGACAGGGGGCCCATCGGAGGTTACACCTTC
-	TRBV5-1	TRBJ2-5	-	CASSRRGSQETQYF	TGCGCCAGCAGCCGTCGGGGGTCCCAAGAGACCCAGTACTTC
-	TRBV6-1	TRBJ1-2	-	CASSWGRGYTF	TGTGCCAGCAGTTGGGGGAGGGGCTACACCTTC
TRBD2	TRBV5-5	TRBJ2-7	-	CASSLRGIAGFYEQYF	TGTGCCAGCAGCCTCAGGGGTATAGCGGGGTTCTACGAGCAGTACTTC
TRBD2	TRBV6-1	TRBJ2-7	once	CASSPGGAVNEQYF	TGTGCCAGCAGCCCGGGGGGGGCCGTGAACGAGCAGTACTTC
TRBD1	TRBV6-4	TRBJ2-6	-	CASRGGQGGTGANVLTF	TGTGCCAGCAGAGGAGGACAGGGGGGTACTGGGGCCAACGTCCTGACTTTC
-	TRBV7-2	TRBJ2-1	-	CATRRGGGNNEQFF	TGTGCCACTAGGAGGGGGGGCGGCAACAATGAGCAGTTCTTC
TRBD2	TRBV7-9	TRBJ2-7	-	CASSRTSDYEQYF	TGTGCCAGCAGCCGGACTAGCGACTACGAGCAGTACTTC
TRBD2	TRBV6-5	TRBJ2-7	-	CASSYSSGVVSYEQYF	TGTGCCAGCAGTTACTCGAGCGGGGTGGTCTCCTACGAGCAGTACTTC
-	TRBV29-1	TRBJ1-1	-	CSGLAGVMNTEAFF	TGCAGCGGGCTCGCCGGGGTCATGAACACTGAAGCTTTCTTT
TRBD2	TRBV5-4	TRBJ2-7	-	CASSHGTSGIGQYF	TGTGCCAGCAGCCACGGGACTAGCGGGATCGGGCAGTACTTC
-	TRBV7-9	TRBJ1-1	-	CASSLVGIPNTEAFF	TGTGCCAGCAGCTTAGTGGGCATTCCGAACACTGAAGCTTTCTTT
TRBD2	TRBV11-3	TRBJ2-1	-	CASSPGSGVRLYNEQFF	TGTGCCAGCAGCCCCGGAAGCGGGGTCCGTCTCTACAATGAGCAGTTCTTC
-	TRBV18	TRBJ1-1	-	CASSTGQNTEAFF	TGTGCCAGCTCAACAGGCCAAAACACTGAAGCTTTCTTT
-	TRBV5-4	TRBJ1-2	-	CASSLGQGFSLGYTF	TGTGCCAGCAGCTTAGGTCAGGGGTTTTCCTTGGGCTACACCTTC
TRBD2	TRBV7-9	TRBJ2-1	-	CASSLGTSGIIIDNEQFF	TGTGCCAGCAGCCTAGGGACTAGCGGGATCATAATTGACAATGAGCAGTTCTTC
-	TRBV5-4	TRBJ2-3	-	CASSLGVLLTDTQYF	TGTGCCAGCAGCTTGGGTGTCCTCCTCACAGATACGCAGTATTTT
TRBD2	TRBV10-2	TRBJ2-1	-	CASSTSGRTNEQFF	TGCGCCAGCAGTACTAGCGGGAGAACCAATGAGCAGTTCTTC
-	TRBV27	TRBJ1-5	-	CASSFDGGRNQPQHF	TGTGCCAGCAGTTTCGACGGGGGGAGGAATCAGCCCCAGCATTTT
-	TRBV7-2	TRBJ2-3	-	CASSSSTGTDTQYF	TGTGCCAGCAGCTCTTCGACAGGCACAGATACGCAGTATTTT
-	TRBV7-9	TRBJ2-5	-	CASSTRGQETQYF	TGTGCCAGCAGCACAAGGGGCCAAGAGACCCAGTACTTC
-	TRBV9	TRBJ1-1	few	CASSAAGNTEAFF	TGTGCCAGCAGCGCGGCAGGAAACACTGAAGCTTTCTTT
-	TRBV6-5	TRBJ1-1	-	CASSYSYRGDTEAFF	TGTGCCAGCAGTTACTCTTATCGGGGGGACACTGAAGCTTTCTTT
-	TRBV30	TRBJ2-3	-	CAWSGGERADTQYF	TGTGCCTGGAGTGGGGGGGAGAGGGCAGATACGCAGTATTTT
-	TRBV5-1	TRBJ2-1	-	CASRSQTGSLGNEQFF	TGCGCCAGCAGATCCCAAACAGGGTCCCTGGGAAATGAGCAGTTCTTC
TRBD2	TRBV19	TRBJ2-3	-	CASSRGSTSGRTTDTQYF	TGTGCCAGTAGTAGGGGATCAACTAGCGGGAGGACCACAGATACGCAGTATTTT
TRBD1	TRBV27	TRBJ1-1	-	CASTPTGGDTEAFF	TGTGCCAGCACCCCGACAGGGGGAGATACTGAAGCTTTCTTT
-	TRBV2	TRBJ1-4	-	CASSDLTGANEKLFF	TGTGCCAGCAGTGATCTGACAGGAGCTAATGAAAAACTGTTTTTT
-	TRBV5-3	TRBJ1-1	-	CARSPLRLLNTEAFF	TGTGCCAGAAGCCCGCTGCGGCTCCTGAACACTGAAGCTTTCTTT
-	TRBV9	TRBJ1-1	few	CASSVDRLNTEAFF	TGTGCCAGCAGCGTAGACAGGCTGAACACTGAAGCTTTCTTT
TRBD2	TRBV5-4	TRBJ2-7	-	CASSLRLAGLDEQYF	TGTGCCAGCAGCTTGCGACTAGCGGGACTGGACGAGCAGTACTTC
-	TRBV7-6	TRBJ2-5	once	CASSFGQLQETQYF	TGTGCCAGCAGCTTTGGACAGCTACAAGAGACCCAGTACTTC
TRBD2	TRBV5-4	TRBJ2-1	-	CASMPRSGNNEQFF	TGTGCCAGCATGCCCCGTAGCGGGAACAATGAGCAGTTCTTC
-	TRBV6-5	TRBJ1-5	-	CASSPDRYQPQHF	TGTGCCAGCAGTCCGGACAGATATCAGCCCCAGCATTTT
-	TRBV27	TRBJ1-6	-	CASSLARYNSPLHF	TGTGCCAGCAGTTTGGCCAGGTATAATTCACCCCTCCACTTT
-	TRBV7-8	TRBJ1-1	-	CASSFRGGQAFF	TGTGCCAGCAGCTTTCGGGGGGGGCAAGCTTTCTTT
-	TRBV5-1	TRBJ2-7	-	CASTLDSSSGTYEQYF	TGCGCCAGCACCTTAGATAGCAGTAGCGGCACCTACGAGCAGTACTTC
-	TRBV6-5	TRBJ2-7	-	CASSYSIPGSYEQYF	TGTGCCAGCAGTTACTCGATACCGGGTTCCTACGAGCAGTACTTC
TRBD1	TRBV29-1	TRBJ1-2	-	CSVHPPGQGNYGYTF	TGCAGCGTTCATCCTCCGGGACAGGGTAACTATGGCTACACCTTC
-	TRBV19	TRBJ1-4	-	CASSLGTGGEKLFF	TGTGCCAGTAGTCTGGGAACGGGAGGCGAAAAACTGTTTTTT
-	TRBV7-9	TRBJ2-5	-	CASSAWVEGETQYF	TGTGCCAGCAGCGCTTGGGTGGAGGGAGAGACCCAGTACTTC
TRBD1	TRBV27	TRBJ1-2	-	CASSPYDRDYGYTF	TGTGCCAGCAGTCCCTACGACAGGGACTATGGCTACACCTTC
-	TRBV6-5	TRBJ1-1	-	CASSWGGGNTEAFF	TGTGCCAGCAGCTGGGGGGGCGGGAACACTGAAGCTTTCTTT
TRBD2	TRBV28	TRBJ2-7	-	CASSLYLAVSYEQYF	TGTGCCAGCAGTTTATATCTAGCGGTCTCCTACGAGCAGTACTTC
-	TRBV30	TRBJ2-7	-	CAWRPGRGEQYF	TGTGCCTGGAGACCGGGCAGGGGCGAGCAGTACTTC
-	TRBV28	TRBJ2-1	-	CASSPPGFYNEQFF	TGTGCCAGCAGTCCACCGGGGTTCTACAATGAGCAGTTCTTC
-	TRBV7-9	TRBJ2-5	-	CASSGRGHGGGETQYF	TGTGCCAGCAGCGGTAGGGGCCATGGGGGCGGGGAGACCCAGTACTTC
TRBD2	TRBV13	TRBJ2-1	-	CASSNAHASGRTNEQFF	TGTGCCAGCAGCAACGCCCACGCTAGCGGGCGAACCAATGAGCAGTTCTTC
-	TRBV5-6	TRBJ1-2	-	CASSLGQLGGYTF	TGTGCCAGCAGCTTAGGCCAGCTCGGGGGCTACACCTTC
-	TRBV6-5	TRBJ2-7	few	CASSYASSGSYEQYF	TGTGCCAGCAGTTACGCCTCTTCAGGATCCTACGAGCAGTACTTC